A selection of T cell receptor beta chains follows, all from one sample in a study of T cell repertoires and HLA-DP antigens. Repertoires were generated with immunoSEQ multiplex PCR, while TCRdb's copy carries only in-frame clones and drops some. Of around 70,000 clones in the sample, over 75% were seen once. Their specific antigens are unknown. The sample consisted of CD4+ T cells from PBMCs. The source of these receptors is a man aged 55 to 69 in good health and CMV-seronegative. Each CDR3 is given without its conserved first and last residue.

TRBJ2-7 | TRBV19 | 13 | ASSIEGTGDYEQY
TRBJ2-1 | TRBV9 | 14 | ASSVGPSVGDNEQF
TRBJ1-3 | TRBV9 | 16 | ASSVALGQGASGNTIY
TRBJ2-1 | TRBV2 | 11 | ASSEPFVNEQF
TRBJ2-7 | TRBV6-6 | 12 | ASSFPGQGNEQY
TRBJ2-5 | TRBV2 | 12 | ASSGTRQGQTQY
TRBJ2-3 | TRBV6-6 | 14 | ASSPTTGKGTDTQY
TRBJ2-3 | TRBV9 | 14 | ASSVQTGGKADTQY
TRBJ2-3 | TRBV5-1 | 14 | ASSFGRETGTDTQY
TRBJ1-4 | TRBV30 | 10 | AWGSRGEKLF
TRBJ2-2 | TRBV7-8 | 17 | ASSLAGAGGAFRTGELF
TRBJ2-4 | TRBV2 | 12 | ASSERQAKNIQY
TRBJ1-6 | TRBV7-2 | 13 | ASSLGQLYNSPLH
TRBJ1-5 | TRBV7-9 | 12 | ASSGRTSNQPQH
TRBJ1-5 | TRBV19 | 12 | ASSQTGGNQPQH
TRBJ2-7 | TRBV7-2 | 12 | ASSLKSGTHEQY
TRBJ1-1 | TRBV7-9 | 10 | ASSLERGEAF
TRBJ2-3 | TRBV4-1 | 15 | ASSQEVKGASTDTQY
TRBJ1-4 | TRBV15 | 12 | ATSRVGVNEKLF
TRBJ2-7 | TRBV10-2 | 12 | ASSWTGSSYEQY
TRBJ2-1 | TRBV5-4 | 11 | ASSPSDGNEQF
TRBJ2-3 | TRBV29-1 | 10 | SVRQEGDTQY
TRBJ1-3 | TRBV30 | 10 | AWQMSGNTIY
TRBJ1-6 | TRBV6-6 | 13 | ASSYARDRDSPLH
TRBJ2-3 | TRBV5-1 | 12 | ASSKDPIPDTQY
TRBJ1-2 | TRBV19 | 12 | ASRHRGSNYGYT
TRBJ2-3 | TRBV2 | 12 | ASLIPPPTDTQY
TRBJ2-2 | TRBV18 | 16 | ASSPPASGRLSTGELF
TRBJ1-4 | TRBV7-9 | 13 | ASSPLGTLNEKLF
TRBJ2-4 | TRBV7-3 | 13 | ASSWGRGRGNIQY
TRBJ1-2 | TRBV6-1 | 16 | ASSATPGTGTLNYGYT
TRBJ2-1 | TRBV4-3 | 13 | ASSQELGGNNEQF
TRBJ1-2 | TRBV27 | 11 | ASSPRRLYGYT
TRBJ1-5 | TRBV19 | 12 | ASSIWDGNQPQH
TRBJ2-1 | TRBV7-3 | 17 | ASSLRGYTAGGHYNEQF
TRBJ2-3 | TRBV7-2 | 10 | ASSRGADTQY
TRBJ2-2 | TRBV6-1 | 12 | ASSEVGGPGELF
TRBJ2-1 | TRBV15 | 15 | ATSRDRSGGAYGEQF
TRBJ2-5 | TRBV9 | 13 | ASSEGLAGLETQY
TRBJ2-2 | TRBV4-3 | 13 | ASSQDRVATGELF